This T cell receptor (beta chain) came from a study of breast tumors, draining lymph nodes, adjacent tissues. The study, taken as a whole, reports: Tumor repertoires ranked between lymph nodes and nontumor tissue in diversity, with V and J gene preferences. Data only fit, rather than demonstrated, lymph node origin of most tumor T cells. Findings are consistent with lymph node origin and intratumoral expansion of most tumor T cells.

Germline V gene sequence: CDR1 LNHDA, CDR2 SQIVND (reference sequence). J lost 4 bases, V lost 5 bases, and 9 bases had no gene match. This CDR3 contains 16 residues. Samples came from axillary lymph nodes draining the breast cancer. TCRdb fed the multiplex PCR reads into MiXCR, producing one record per CDR3 protein. The profile covers 150,000 to 250,000 distinct CDR3 sequences, with about 32% appearing a single time and 4.3% taken by the ten largest. This clonotype was counted at least ten times. Its antigen is as yet unknown. V is TRBV19 and J is TRBJ1-2; TRBD1 agrees at 11 bases. Specimen: axillary lymph node tissue. The TCR sequence derives from a female donor with breast cancer. Some clones in this sample may be carry-over from other donors' samples. The CDR3 loop is CASSAGTGGTRYGYTF. The CDR3 region has the DNA TGTGCCAGTAGTGCCGGGACAGGGGGGACTCGCTATGGCTACACCTTC. The whole variable domain, filled in from reference TRBV19 and TRBJ1-2, reads DGGITQSPKYLFRKEGQNVTLSCEQNLNHDAMYWYRQDPGQGLRLIYYSQIVNDFQKGDIAEGYSVSREKKESFPLTVTSAQKNPTAFYLCASSAGTGGTRYGYTFGSGTRLTVV.